This T cell receptor (beta chain) derives from a study of T cell responses to AZD1222 COVID-19 vaccine. Details on this clone: What it binds is not known. This sample includes further DNA sequences coding for the same CDR3.

General study findings and limits: Along spike, vaccine-associated CD4 TCRs were found throughout, with dominance at 160-218 and 743-854. Reportedly, close to half of spike-specific TCRs are directed against unmutated variant regions. Increased Spike-specific TCR breadth and depth were observed after two AZD1222 doses. Females outnumbered males among donors, who were mostly white British; clonal diversity was possibly underestimated.

Repertoires were generated with immunoSEQ multiplex PCR, while TCRdb's copy carries only in-frame clones and drops some. The data hold fewer than 120,000 clones, with roughly 92% observed a single time. The sequence was obtained from an adult who received the AZD1222 COVID-19 vaccine. Sequencing was performed on peripheral blood, taken 28 days after the second AZD1222 dose.

The CDR3 DNA reads TGTGCCAGTAGTATTAGGGGAGCAGATACGCAGTATTTT. Residues: CASSIRGADTQYF. V is TRBV19 and J is TRBJ2-3, with D perhaps being TRBD1 or TRBD2 (5 bases each). The germline V gene has CDR1 LNHDA and CDR2 SQIVND (reference sequence). V lost 3 bases and J lost 4, with 8 bases in between. This CDR3 has 13 amino acids.